This note documents a single TCR beta chain sequence. This receptor's antigen is unknown. The sample holds no much larger clone one base away, and base qualities are not on file. Whole blood was collected in K2EDTA tubes by collaborating institutions according to the institutions' own protocols. For TCRbeta analysis, collaborators shipped samples as frozen whole blood, isolated PBMCs, or DNA extracted from either of those sample types. The data are from a study of blood T cell repertoires in COVID-19 (dated by TCRdb to about 2020). Background on the whole study: Samples covering the acute and convalescent phases of COVID-19 were provided by collaborators in the United States, Italy and Spain. The sample metadata nearly always contained a de-identified subject ID, COVID-19 status, age in years and sex. The samples were drawn from the first 160 participants of the ongoing ImmuneRACE study and from over a thousand subjects provided by 6 global collaborators. Where HLA class I and class II types were available, the types were taken from metadata supplied by the sample provider, not from assay-based typing. Deeply sampled blood TCRbeta repertoires from subjects exposed to, actively infected with, or recovered from COVID-19 were included in the dataset. The prospective study material was composed of cDNA or gDNA derived from T cells, B-cell-depleted T cells, or PBMCs. The repertoires were released in a freely available public database intended as a resource for research on the immune response to SARS-CoV-2.

CDR1 and CDR2 were assigned from the germline V gene as SGHDN and FVKESK. Taken from cysteine to phenylalanine, the CDR3 has 16 residues. The CDR3 DNA has 48 bases and is translated from base 1. V loses 2 bases, J loses 5 bases, and the germline ends lie 15 bases apart. The immunoSEQ Assay, a bias-controlled multiplex PCR, was used to amplify TCRbeta CDR3 regions from genomic DNA. In the paper's pipeline: Within the assay, amplification of reference gene primers was used to estimate how many nucleated cells each sample contained. To quantify the absolute abundance of each unique TCRbeta CDR3 rearrangement, sequence reads were collapsed and filtered. For each sample, productive Simpson clonality was calculated by taking the square root of Simpson's diversity index across productive rearrangements. TCRdb stores this immuneACCESS table with in-frame sequences only. Part of the clones is absent; in the studies checked, under half of the shortfall reflects unresolved V genes, and no reason is known for the rest. V and J calls and clone size come straight from that table; D and trimming were deduced from the DNA. Within this sample are 95,000 to 110,000 clones, with 84% of them counted one time only. Roughly 29% of the sample belongs to the ten largest clones.

Beyond this particular receptor, the publication reports: Clinical and demographic metadata were provided uncurated, with the amount varying by source and participant.

Sample: peripheral blood. The rearranged chain carries TRBV14 and TRBJ2-2; perhaps TRBD1 is the D gene, with 6 bases matching. This sequence originates from a man between 60 and 70 years old with acute or convalescent COVID-19. In nucleotide form, the sequence is TGTGCCAGCAGCCAACAGAGGGGGATAACGACCGGGGAGCTGTTTTTT. Its translation is CASSQQRGITTGELFF.